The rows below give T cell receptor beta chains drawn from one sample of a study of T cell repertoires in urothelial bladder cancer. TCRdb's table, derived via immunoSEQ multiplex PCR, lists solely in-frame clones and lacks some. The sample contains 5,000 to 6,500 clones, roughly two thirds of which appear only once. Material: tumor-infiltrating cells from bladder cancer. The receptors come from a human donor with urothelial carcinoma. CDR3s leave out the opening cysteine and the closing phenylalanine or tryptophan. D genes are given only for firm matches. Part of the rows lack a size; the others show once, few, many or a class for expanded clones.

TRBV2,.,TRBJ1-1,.,ATQGELGTEAF
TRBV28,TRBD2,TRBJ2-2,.,ASSLTIGLAGGLTGELF
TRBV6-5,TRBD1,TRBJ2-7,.,ASSRTGQTYEQY
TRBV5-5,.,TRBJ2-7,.,ASSPDRAAQGLPYEQY
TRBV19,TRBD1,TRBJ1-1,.,ASRPGGLKLNTEAF
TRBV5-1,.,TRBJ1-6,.,ASSLVPEGSPLH
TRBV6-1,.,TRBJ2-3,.,ASSEELYLLTDTQY
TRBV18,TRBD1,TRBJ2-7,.,ASSQPGQGTYEQY
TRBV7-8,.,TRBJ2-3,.,ASNPTRSTDTQY
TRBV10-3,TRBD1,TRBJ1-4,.,AISESRQGEKLF
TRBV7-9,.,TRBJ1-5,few,ASSLELGQPQH
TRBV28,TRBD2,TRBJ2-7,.,ASSRTSGGLYEQY
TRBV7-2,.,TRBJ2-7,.,ASSLGSPYEQY
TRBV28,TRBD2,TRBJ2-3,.,ASSRDYKTQY
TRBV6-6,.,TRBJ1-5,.,ASSRGQKNNQPQH
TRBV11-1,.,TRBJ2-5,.,ASSPTVQETQY
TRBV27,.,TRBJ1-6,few,ASTETATSPLH